The 24 T cell receptor beta chains below all came from one sample that was sequenced in a study of blood T cell repertoires in COVID-19. Clones were read by immunoSEQ multiplex PCR, and TCRdb kept only the in-frame ones, dropping some. The data show 150,000 to 200,000 clones, approximately 89% seen once. The sample was peripheral blood. The receptors originated from a man in his 70s with acute or convalescent COVID-19.

The rearrangement links TRBV19 to TRBJ1-1; D is unclear. Between the trimmed V and J ends, which lost 6 bases and 1 base, there was a span of 3 bases. The CDR3 loop spans 11 amino acids. Germline CDR1 is LNHDA and CDR2 is SQIVND (reference sequence). In DNA form, the CDR3 reads TGTGCCAGTAGGGCGAACACTGAAGCTTTCTTT. This sequence encodes CASRANTEAFF.

This clone was picked up one time. The chain couples TRBV9 to TRBJ1-1; no firm D call. The V end lost 4 bases, the J end lost 7 bases, and 14 bases lay between the germline ends. Germline CDR1 is SGDLS and CDR2 is YYNGEE. The CDR3 loop spans 13 amino acids. The CDR3 nucleotides are TGTGCCAGCAGCCCCCACGGGTGGTTTGAAGCTTTCTTT. Its translation is CASSPHGWFEAFF.

The chain has TRBV19 and TRBJ2-7, with a weak D call TRBD1 (6 bases). Per the germline V gene, CDR1 is LNHDA and CDR2 is SQIVND (reference sequence). This CDR3 comprises 15 residues. The V end was cut by 5 bases, the J end by 3 bases, with 17 bases between. CDR3 loop: CASSDGWTVDYEQYF. Here the CDR3 DNA reads TGTGCCAGTAGTGACGGATGGACAGTAGACTACGAGCAGTACTTC.

A word on this clone: The sample carries other DNA sequences with the same CDR3. The V and J genes are TRBV29-1 and TRBJ2-3; 7 bases match TRBD1. V trimming: 7 bases; J trimming: 1 base; junction bases outside the gene matches: 5. The CDR3 is 13 amino acids. The V gene's germline CDR1 is SQVTM and CDR2 ANQGSEA. The CDR3 protein is CSADGTGTDTQYF. CDR3 in DNA: TGCAGCGCGGACGGGACAGGCACAGATACGCAGTATTTT.

This clone was found many times. The chain combines TRBV5-4 with TRBJ2-2, with TRBD2 identical over 9 bases. Looked up from germline, CDR1 is SGHNT and CDR2 is YYREEE (reference sequence). J lost 2 bases, V lost 2 bases, and 4 bases had no gene match. This CDR3 has 16 amino acids. The CDR3 spells CASSFFLAGNTGELFF. CDR3 coding DNA: TGTGCCAGCAGCTTTTTTCTAGCGGGAAACACCGGGGAGCTGTTTTTT.

The V and J genes are TRBV20-1 and TRBJ2-3; 12 positions match TRBD2. The CDR3 spans 21 residues. V gave up 3 bases and J gave up 2 bases; unmatched junction bases: 21. Germline-derived CDR1 and CDR2 are DFQATT and SNEGSKA (reference sequence). This CDR3 reads CSASRPGGQGLAGGTTDTQYF. The DNA of the CDR3 is TGCAGTGCTAGTAGACCGGGGGGACAGGGCCTAGCGGGAGGGACCACAGATACGCAGTATTTT.

The chain recombines TRBV27 with TRBJ1-1, with unresolved D. This CDR3 contains 15 residues. Germline CDR1 is MNHEY and CDR2 is SMNVEV (reference sequence). V was trimmed by 6 bases and J by 1 base, leaving 15 bases between them. For the CDR3, the DNA is TGTGCCAGCAGCCCCAGTTGGGCAGCGAACACTGAAGCTTTCTTT. Protein sequence: CASSPSWAANTEAFF.

This sequence joins TRBV4-3 and TRBJ1-4; D possibly corresponds to TRBD1 (5 bases). The CDR3 runs 17 residues. V was pared by 0 bases and J by 7 bases, with 18 bases between. Germline-derived CDR1 and CDR2 are LGHNA and YSLEER. CDR3 loop: CASSQDVVAGLSEKLFF. In DNA, the CDR3 is TGCGCCAGCAGCCAAGATGTGGTGGCAGGGTTGAGTGAAAAACTGTTTTTT.

This clone was observed a few times. The rearrangement links TRBV19 to TRBJ1-2, with D perhaps TRBD1 (6 bases). V lost 5 bases and J 2 bases, leaving 18 bases between the germline ends. Looked up from germline, CDR1 is LNHDA and CDR2 is SQIVND (reference sequence). The CDR3 spans 16 residues. CDR3 residues: CASSPRGGEVNYGYTF. The CDR3 coding sequence is TGTGCCAGTAGTCCACGCGGGGGCGAAGTGAACTATGGCTACACCTTC.

The CDR3 reads CSASSGGEDTEAFF. CDR3 DNA sequence: TGCAGTGCTAGTTCGGGGGGCGAGGACACTGAAGCTTTCTTT. This chain connects TRBV20-1 to TRBJ1-1; perhaps TRBD1 as D (6 bases). Trimming removed 3 bases at V and 3 bases at J, with 14 bases between. Germline V gene data show CDR1 as DFQATT and CDR2 as SNEGSKA (reference sequence). The CDR3 has 14 residues.

The genes are TRBV27 and TRBJ1-6; TRBD1 matches 8 bases. The CDR3 has 15 amino acids. V gave up 6 bases and J gave up 6 bases; unmatched junction bases: 7. Looked up from germline, CDR1 is MNHEY and CDR2 is SMNVEV (reference sequence). In nucleotides, the CDR3 is TGTGCCAGCAGATTACAGGGGGTCATTAATTCACCCCTCCACTTT. Translating gives CASRLQGVINSPLHF.

This clone came up a few times. In nucleotides, the CDR3 is TGTGCCAGCAGCTTAATAAGTTTTATGGACAGGGAGACAGATACGCAGTATTTT. Translated: CASSLISFMDRETDTQYF. The chain uses TRBV7-2 and TRBJ2-3; 8 positions agree with TRBD1. The germline V gene has CDR1 SGHTA and CDR2 FQGNSA. The CDR3 runs to 18 residues. V lost 2 bases and J lost 3; bases outside the gene matches: 13.

V is TRBV6-5 and J is TRBJ1-6; 7 positions match TRBD1. This CDR3 is 14 amino acids long. The V gene end was trimmed by 5 bases and the J gene end by 8 bases; junction bases not matched to a gene: 6. CDR1 MNHEY and CDR2 SVGAGI come from the germline V gene. CDR3 DNA: TGTGCCAGCAGTCCGGGACAGTTATATTCACCCCTCCACTTT. Translation: CASSPGQLYSPLHF.

The V call is TRBV11-1, the J call TRBJ1-2; D not resolved. In germline, CDR1 is SGHAT, CDR2 FQDESV (reference sequence). The CDR3 extends over 13 amino acids. Deletions cut 2 bases from V and 8 bases from J, with 12 bases between. The CDR3 DNA sequence: TGTGCCAGCAGCTTACTTTCCGGGTGGGGCTACACCTTC. Translated: CASSLLSGWGYTF.

This clone was detected only a few times. The chain links TRBV10-1 to TRBJ1-2; no reliable D call. The CDR3 spans 13 residues. Germline assignment: CDR1 WNHNN and CDR2 SYGVQD (reference sequence). The germline V and J ends were trimmed by 8 bases and 8 bases, with 18 bases remaining between them. The CDR3 nucleotides read TGCGCCAGCTCCCCCGGAGGGTTCGGGGGCTACACCTTC. Protein sequence: CASSPGGFGGYTF.

This rearrangement joins TRBV5-1 to TRBJ2-5, with no clear D. This CDR3 has 14 amino acids. Trimming took 0 bases from V and 5 from J, leaving 11 bases between them. Germline V gene sequence: CDR1 SGHRS, CDR2 YFSETQ. The CDR3 region is CASSLVQSRETQYF. The CDR3 DNA sequence: TGCGCCAGCAGCTTGGTACAGTCCAGGGAGACCCAGTACTTC. The whole variable domain, filled in from reference TRBV5-1 and TRBJ2-5, reads KAGVTQTPRYLIKTRGQQVTLSCSPISGHRSVSWYQQTPGQGLQFLFEYFSETQRNKGNFPGRFSGRQFSNSRSEMNVSTLELGDSALYLCASSLVQSRETQYFGPGTRLLVL.

CDR3 in DNA: TGTGCCAGCAGTCAATGGGACAGGGGGAAAAGCACCATATATTTT. Translated: CASSQWDRGKSTIYF. The gene calls are TRBV28 and TRBJ1-3, with 11 bases fitting TRBD1. V trimming: 5 bases; J trimming: 9 bases; junction bases outside the gene matches: 9. The CDR3 is 15 residues long. Germline V lookup: CDR1 MDHEN, CDR2 SYDVKM. The entire variable domain, with the rest obtained from reference TRBV28 and TRBJ1-3, is as follows: DVKVTQSSRYLVKRTGEKVFLECVQDMDHENMFWYRQDPGLGLRLIYFSYDVKMKEKGDIPEGYSVSREKKERFSLILESASTNQTSMYLCASSQWDRGKSTIYFGEGSWLTVV.

The chain is built from TRBV3-1 (or the pseudogene TRBV3-2) and TRBJ2-3; D gene uncertain. The CDR3 is 11 residues long. The V end lost 4 bases, the J end lost 9 bases, and 8 bases lay between the germline ends. Per the germline V gene, CDR1 is LGHDT and CDR2 is YNNKEL (reference sequence). The CDR3 sequence: CASSPHVTQYF. For the CDR3, the DNA is TGTGCCAGCAGCCCACACGTGACGCAGTATTTT.

The chain has TRBV5-6 and TRBJ1-2, with a weak D call TRBD1 (5 bases). CDR3 length: 14 amino acids. The V gene lost 4 bases and the J gene lost 7 bases, with 17 bases spanning the gap. Germline CDR1 and CDR2: SGHDT and YYEEEE. The CDR3 nucleotides are TGTGCCAGCAGCCGGGCGGGGCCCTTTCTTGGCTACACCTTC. Translating gives CASSRAGPFLGYTF.

The genes are TRBV6-1 and TRBJ2-7; 8 bases agree with TRBD2. V was pared by 0 bases and J by 3 bases, with 4 bases of the junction left unmatched. The CDR3 is 15 residues long. Germline values: CDR1 MNHNS, CDR2 SASEGT. The CDR3 reads CASSEAPAGGYEQYF. For the CDR3, the DNA is TGTGCCAGCAGTGAAGCGCCGGCGGGAGGCTACGAGCAGTACTTC.

This clone has more than one count but fewer than ten. V is TRBV28 and J is TRBJ2-7; 11 bases match TRBD2. Germline V gene data show CDR1 as MDHEN and CDR2 as SYDVKM. J lost 0 bases, V lost 4 bases, and 8 bases had no gene match. The CDR3 runs to 17 residues. CDR3 residues: CASSSTGLAGSSYEQYF. In DNA form, the CDR3 reads TGTGCCAGCAGTTCAACCGGACTAGCGGGTTCCTCCTACGAGCAGTACTTC.

The chain uses TRBV10-3 and TRBJ2-3; 8 bases agree with TRBD2. CDR3 length: 16 amino acids. V was clipped by 3 bases and J by 0 bases; unmatched bases: 5. Looked up from germline, CDR1 is ENHRY and CDR2 is SYGVKD. The CDR3 DNA reads TGTGCCATCAGTGACGTGGTAGCGGGGAGCACAGATACGCAGTATTTT. This translates into CAISDVVAGSTDTQYF.

This rearrangement joins TRBV4-1 to TRBJ2-1, with 7 bases fitting TRBD2. Germline CDR1 is MGHRA and CDR2 is YSYEKL. This CDR3 has 17 amino acids. J lost 2 bases, V lost 1 base, and 8 bases had no gene match. The CDR3 nucleotides are TGCGCCAGCAGCCAAGGGGCTAGCGGTGGACCCTACAATGAGCAGTTCTTC. Amino acid sequence: CASSQGASGGPYNEQFF.

A few counts support this clone. The CDR3 here is CASTRLGASTDTQYF. CDR3 coding DNA: TGTGCCAGCACCAGGCTGGGAGCCAGCACAGATACGCAGTATTTT. V is TRBV27 and J is TRBJ2-3; a possible D gene is TRBD2 (5 bases). CDR3 length equals 15 residues. V lost 7 bases to trimming and J lost 0 bases, with 14 bases between them. Germline V gives CDR1 MNHEY, CDR2 SMNVEV (reference sequence).